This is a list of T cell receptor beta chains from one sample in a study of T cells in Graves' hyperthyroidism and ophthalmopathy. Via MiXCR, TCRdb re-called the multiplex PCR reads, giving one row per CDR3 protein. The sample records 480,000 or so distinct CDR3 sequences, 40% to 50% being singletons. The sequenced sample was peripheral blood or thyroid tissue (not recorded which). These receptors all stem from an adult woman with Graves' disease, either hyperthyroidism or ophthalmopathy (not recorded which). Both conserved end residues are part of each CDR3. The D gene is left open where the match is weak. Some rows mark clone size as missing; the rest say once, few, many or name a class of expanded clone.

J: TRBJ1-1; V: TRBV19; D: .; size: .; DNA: TGTGCCAGTACCATCGGGGCCGGCACTGAAGCTTTCTTT; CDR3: CASTIGAGTEAFF
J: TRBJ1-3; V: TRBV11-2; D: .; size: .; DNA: TGTGCCAGCAGCCCAGAAGTCGGGGCCCTCGAGGACACCATATATTTT; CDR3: CASSPEVGALEDTIYF
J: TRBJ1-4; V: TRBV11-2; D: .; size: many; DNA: TGTGCCAGCAGGAGTGCAGGGAATGAAAAACTGTTTTTT; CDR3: CASRSAGNEKLFF
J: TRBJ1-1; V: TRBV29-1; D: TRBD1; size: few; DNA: TGCAGCGTACGACAGGGTTACGAAGAAGCTTTCTTT; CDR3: CSVRQGYEEAFF
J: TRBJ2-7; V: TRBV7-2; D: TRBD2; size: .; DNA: TGTGCCAGCAGCCCTTATAGCGGGAGGGCCGACGAGCAGTACTTC; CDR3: CASSPYSGRADEQYF
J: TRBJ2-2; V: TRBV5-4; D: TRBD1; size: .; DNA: TGTGCCAGCAGCTGGGGACAGGGCACCGGGGAGCTGTTTTTT; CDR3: CASSWGQGTGELFF
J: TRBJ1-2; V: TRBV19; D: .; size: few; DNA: TGTGCCAGTAGTATGAACCGGGACCACAGCTACACCTTC; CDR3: CASSMNRDHSYTF
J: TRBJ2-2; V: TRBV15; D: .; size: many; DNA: TGTGCCACCAGCGGCCGGGCGGACACCGGGGAGCTGTTTTTT; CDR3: CATSGRADTGELFF
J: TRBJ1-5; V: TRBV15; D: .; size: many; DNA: TGTGCCACCAGCAGATCGCAAAGGGGCCAGCCCCAGCATTTT; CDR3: CATSRSQRGQPQHF
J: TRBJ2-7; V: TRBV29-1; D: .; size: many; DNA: TGCAGCGTTGAATCAGGGTATCCCTACGAGCAGTACTTC; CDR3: CSVESGYPYEQYF
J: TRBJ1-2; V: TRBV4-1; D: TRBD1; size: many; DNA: TGCGCCAGCACCAGACAGGGGGGCTATGGCTACACCTTC; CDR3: CASTRQGGYGYTF
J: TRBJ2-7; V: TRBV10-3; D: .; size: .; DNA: TGTGCCATCAGCCTGGGGCTCGAGGTCTACGAGCAGTACTTC; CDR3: CAISLGLEVYEQYF
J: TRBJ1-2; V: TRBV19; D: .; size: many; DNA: TGTGCCAGTAGTTCCCCTCGGGACATACCATATGGCTACACCTTC; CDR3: CASSSPRDIPYGYTF
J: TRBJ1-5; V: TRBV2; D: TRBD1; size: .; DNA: TGTGCCAGCAGTTACCGAAGGGACAGGGGGAATCAGCCCCAGCATTTT; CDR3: CASSYRRDRGNQPQHF
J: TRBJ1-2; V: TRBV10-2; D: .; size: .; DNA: TGCGCCAGCACCGACGGTGAAGCTAACTATGGCTACACCTTC; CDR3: CASTDGEANYGYTF
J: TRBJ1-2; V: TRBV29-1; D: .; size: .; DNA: TGCAGCGTAGAAGGGACGCCCGGCTACACCTTC; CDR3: CSVEGTPGYTF
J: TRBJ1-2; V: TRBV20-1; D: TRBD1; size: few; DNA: TGCAGTGCTAGCCAGGGGGCAGACTATGGCTACACCTTC; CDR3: CSASQGADYGYTF
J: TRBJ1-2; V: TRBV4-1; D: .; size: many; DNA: TGCGCCAGCAGCCAAGATAGAGTCTTCTTTCTCACCTTC; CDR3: CASSQDRVFFLTF
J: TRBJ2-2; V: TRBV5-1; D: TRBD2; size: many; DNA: TGCGCCAGCAGCAATGGACCGGGAGGGGATTCGAACACCGGGGAGCTGTTTTTT; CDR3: CASSNGPGGDSNTGELFF
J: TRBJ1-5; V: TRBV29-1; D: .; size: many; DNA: TGCAGCGTTGGCAGACCTCAGCCCCAGCATTTT; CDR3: CSVGRPQPQHF
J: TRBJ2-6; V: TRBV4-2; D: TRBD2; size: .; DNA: TGTGCCAGCAGCCCCGACAGCGGGAATTTC; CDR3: CASSPDSGNF
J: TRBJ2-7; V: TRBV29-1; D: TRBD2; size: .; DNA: TGCAGCTTAGATGTCGGACTAGGGCCCTACGAGCAGTACTTC; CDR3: CSLDVGLGPYEQYF
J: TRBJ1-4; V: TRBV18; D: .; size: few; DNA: TGTGCCAGCTCACCACCAGGGGCTGAAAAACTGTTTTTT; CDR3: CASSPPGAEKLFF
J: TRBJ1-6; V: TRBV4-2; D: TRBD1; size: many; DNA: TGTGCCAGCAGCCAAGATGGACAGGGCGTGTATTCACCCCTCCACTTT; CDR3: CASSQDGQGVYSPLHF
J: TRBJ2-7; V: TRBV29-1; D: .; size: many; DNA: TGCAGCGTTGGTGGAGGACCCTACGAGCAGTACTTC; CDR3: CSVGGGPYEQYF
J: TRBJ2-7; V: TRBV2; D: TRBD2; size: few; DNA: TGTGCCAGCGCACGGGCTGCGGGAGGAGCCTACGAGCAGTACTTC; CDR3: CASARAAGGAYEQYF
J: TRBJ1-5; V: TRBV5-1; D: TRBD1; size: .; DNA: TGCGCCAGCAGCTGGACAGGGACAGCGAATCAGCCCCAGCATTTT; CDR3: CASSWTGTANQPQHF
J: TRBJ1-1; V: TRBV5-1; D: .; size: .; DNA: TGCGCCAGCGCATCAGCCGGGCAGAACACTGAAGCTTTCTTT; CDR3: CASASAGQNTEAFF
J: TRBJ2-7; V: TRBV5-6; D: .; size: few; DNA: TGTGCCAGCAGCACTCCCCCGGGTGAGCAGTACTTC; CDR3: CASSTPPGEQYF
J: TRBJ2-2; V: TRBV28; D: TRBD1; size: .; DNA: TGTGCCACCTTGACAGGGCAGAACACCGGGGAGCTGTTTTTT; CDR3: CATLTGQNTGELFF
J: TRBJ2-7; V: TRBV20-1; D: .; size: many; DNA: TGCAGTGCTAGAGATAGCCGGGGCCGGTACGAGCAGTACTTC; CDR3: CSARDSRGRYEQYF
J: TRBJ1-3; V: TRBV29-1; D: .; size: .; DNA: TGCAGCGTTGTAGACATGGGAAACACCATATATTTT; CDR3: CSVVDMGNTIYF
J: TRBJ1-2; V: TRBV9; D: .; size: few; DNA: TGTGCCAGCAGCGTGGCGGGGACTGGCTACACCTTC; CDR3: CASSVAGTGYTF
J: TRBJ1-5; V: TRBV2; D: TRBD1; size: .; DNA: TGTGCCAGCAGTGCCCAGGGGGCCTCCAATCAGCCCCAGCATTTT; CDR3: CASSAQGASNQPQHF
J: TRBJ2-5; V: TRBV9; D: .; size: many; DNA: TGTGCCAGCAGCGTAACCTCTCAAGAGACCCAGTACTTC; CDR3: CASSVTSQETQYF
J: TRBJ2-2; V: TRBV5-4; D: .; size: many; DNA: TGTGCCAGCAGCTCGGGCGGTTCCGGGGAGCTGTTTTTT; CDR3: CASSSGGSGELFF
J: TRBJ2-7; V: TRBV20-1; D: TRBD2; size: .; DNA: TGCAGTGCTAGAGTACAGCGGGGGTCCTACGAGCAGTACTTC; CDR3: CSARVQRGSYEQYF
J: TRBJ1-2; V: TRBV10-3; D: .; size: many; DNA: TGTGCCATCAGTGCCAGGGCCCGAGACTATGGCTACACCTTC; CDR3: CAISARARDYGYTF
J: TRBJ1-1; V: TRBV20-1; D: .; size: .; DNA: TGCAGTGCATCTTGGACCTACACTGAAGCTTTCTTT; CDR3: CSASWTYTEAFF
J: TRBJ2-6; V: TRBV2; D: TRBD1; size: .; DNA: TGTGCCAGCAGGGGGGACAGGGCATCAGGGGCCAACGTCCTGACTTTC; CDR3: CASRGDRASGANVLTF